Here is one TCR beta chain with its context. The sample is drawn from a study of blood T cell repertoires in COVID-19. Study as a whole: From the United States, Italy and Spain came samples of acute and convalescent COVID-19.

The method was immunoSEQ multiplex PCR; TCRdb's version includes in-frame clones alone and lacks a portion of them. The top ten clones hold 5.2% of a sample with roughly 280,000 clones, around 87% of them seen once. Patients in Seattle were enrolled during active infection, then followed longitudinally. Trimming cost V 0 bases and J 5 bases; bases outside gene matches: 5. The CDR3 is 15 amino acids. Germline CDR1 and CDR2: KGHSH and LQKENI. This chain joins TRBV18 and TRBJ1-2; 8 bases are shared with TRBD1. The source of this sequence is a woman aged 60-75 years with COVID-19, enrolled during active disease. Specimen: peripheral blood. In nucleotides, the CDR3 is TGTGCCAGCTCACCACCCGGGACAGGACAATATGGCTACACCTTC. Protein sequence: CASSPPGTGQYGYTF.